This T cell receptor (beta chain) originates from a study of shared clonotypes between healthy human individuals. Findings of the study overall: Only a few donors were included, so the genetic and exposure-history diversity represented was limited.

Assay used: immunoSEQ multiplex PCR; TCRdb lists only in-frame clones, some missing. The sample contains 2,100,000 or so clones, approximately 94% of which appear only once. A word on this clone: Its target is unknown.

The V and J ends lost 3 bases and 0 bases respectively, with 8 bases between them. The CDR3 contains 14 residues. Germline CDR1 MNHNS, CDR2 SASEGT. This TCR derives from a man aged 18 to 29 in good health. The chain recombines TRBV6-1 with TRBJ1-2; no firm D call. Input material: naive CD4+ T cells sorted from blood. This sample's subset: CD45RA+ positively selected. CDR3 coding DNA: TGTGCCAGCAGTGATCGGTTCACTAACTATGGCTACACCTTC. Residues: CASSDRFTNYGYTF.